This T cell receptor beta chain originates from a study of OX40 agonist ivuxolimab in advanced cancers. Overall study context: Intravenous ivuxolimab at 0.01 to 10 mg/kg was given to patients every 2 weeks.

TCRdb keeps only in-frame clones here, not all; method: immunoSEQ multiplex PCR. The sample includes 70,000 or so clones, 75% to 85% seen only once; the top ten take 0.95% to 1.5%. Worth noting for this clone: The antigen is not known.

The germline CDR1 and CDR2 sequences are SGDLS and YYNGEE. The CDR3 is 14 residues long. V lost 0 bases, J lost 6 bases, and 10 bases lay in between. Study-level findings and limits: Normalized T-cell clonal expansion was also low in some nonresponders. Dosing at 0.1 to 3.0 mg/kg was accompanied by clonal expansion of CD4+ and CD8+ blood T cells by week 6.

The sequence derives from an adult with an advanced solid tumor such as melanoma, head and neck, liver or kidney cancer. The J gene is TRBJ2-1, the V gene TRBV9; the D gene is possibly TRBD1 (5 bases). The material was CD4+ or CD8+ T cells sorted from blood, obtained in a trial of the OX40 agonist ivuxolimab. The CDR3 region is CASSVGQHGNEQFF. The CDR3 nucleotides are TGTGCCAGCAGCGTAGGACAGCATGGCAATGAGCAGTTCTTC.